A single sample is the source of the 19 T cell receptor beta chains below, sequenced in a study of identical twins. TCRdb fed the 5' RACE reads into MiXCR, producing one record per CDR3 protein. The top ten clones hold about 0.93% of a sample with roughly 540,000 distinct CDR3 sequences, approximately 22% of them seen once. Another study also made use of these data, one on T cells expressing NK-cell markers.

The sequenced sample was CD4+ T cells sorted from blood. These receptors were obtained from a woman younger than 30 in good health.

This clonotype was seen a few times. The chain is built from TRBV20-1 and TRBJ2-7; D uncertain. V shed 5 bases and J shed 0 bases, with 17 bases lying between them. Germline CDR1 reads DFQATT; CDR2 reads SNEGSKA (reference sequence). CDR3 size: 15 residues. The CDR3 DNA reads TGCAGTGCTCTTTTGTACCTATCTAGCTCCTACGAGCAGTACTTC. Protein: CSALLYLSSSYEQYF.

The table lists this clonotype with a few counts. The chain joins TRBV27 to TRBJ2-1; D perhaps matches TRBD2 (6 bases). CDR1 MNHEY and CDR2 SMNVEV come from the germline V gene (reference sequence). V was trimmed by 4 bases and J by 6 bases, leaving 10 bases between them. The CDR3 runs to 13 residues. The CDR3: CASSSGDSNEQFF. The CDR3 DNA is TGTGCCAGCAGTTCGGGGGATTCCAATGAGCAGTTCTTC.

This clonotype was seen at least ten times. The V and J genes are TRBV30 and TRBJ1-4, with D unresolved. The CDR3 has 13 residues. Germline lookup yields CDR1 GTSNPN and CDR2 SVGIG (reference sequence). Trimming shortened V by 1 base and J by 6 bases, and 9 bases separated the two germline ends. DNA for the CDR3: TGTGCCTGGAGTGAGGGATCGGATGAAAAACTGTTTTTT. Translating gives CAWSEGSDEKLFF.

The chain is built from TRBV3-1 and TRBJ2-5; weak D call: TRBD2 (7 bases). V gave up 0 bases and J gave up 5 bases, with 13 bases separating them. The germline CDR1 and CDR2 sequences are LGHDT and YNNKEL (reference sequence). The CDR3 has 15 amino acids. CDR3 sequence (DNA): TGTGCCAGCAGCCAAGAGTGGGGAGGGGGGGAGACCCAGTACTTC. Residues: CASSQEWGGGETQYF.

This clonotype occurred a few times. The V and J genes are TRBV9 and TRBJ2-7, with 7 bases matching TRBD2. In germline, CDR1 is SGDLS, CDR2 YYNGEE. The length of the CDR3 is 16 residues. V gave up 4 bases and J gave up 2 bases; unmatched junction bases: 12. The CDR3 bases are TGTGCCAGCAGCTCCGTTCCGGGACTACATACCTACGAGCAGTACTTC. It encodes CASSSVPGLHTYEQYF. The whole variable domain, remainder taken from reference TRBV9 and TRBJ2-7, is DSGVTQTPKHLITATGQRVTLRCSPRSGDLSVYWYQQSLDQGLQFLIQYYNGEERAKGNILERFSAQQFPDLHSELNLSSLELGDSALYFCASSSVPGLHTYEQYFGPGTRLTVT.

V usage is TRBV12-5 and J usage is TRBJ1-3; TRBD1 might be the D (5 bases). The germline gives CDR1 LGHNT, CDR2 FRNRAP. V dropped 7 bases and J dropped 2 bases, with 21 bases sitting between them. This CDR3 is 17 amino acids long. Written as DNA, the CDR3 is TGTGCTAGTGCCCCGAGGGGCAGTGTCACCCCTGGAAACACCATATATTTT. It encodes CASAPRGSVTPGNTIYF.

This clonotype has a count of ten or more. The chain is built from TRBV29-1 and TRBJ1-1; D not certain. V lost 8 bases and J lost 0, with 10 bases in between. This CDR3 spans 12 amino acids. Per the germline V gene, CDR1 is SQVTM and CDR2 is ANQGSEA. The CDR3 loop reads CSTKTMNTEAFF. CDR3 nucleotide sequence: TGCAGCACAAAGACGATGAACACTGAAGCTTTCTTT. Supplemented by reference TRBV29-1 and TRBJ1-1, the full variable domain reads SAVISQKPSRDICQRGTSLTIQCQVDSQVTMMFWYRQQPGQSLTLIATANQGSEATYESGFVIDKFPISRPNLTFSTLTVSNMSPEDSSIYLCSTKTMNTEAFFGQGTRLTVV.

The rearrangement uses TRBV20-1 and TRBJ1-1; 7 bases fit TRBD1. The CDR3 spans 13 residues. With 3 bases clipped from V and 3 bases from J, the junction kept 4 bases outside the gene matches. Germline V gives CDR1 DFQATT, CDR2 SNEGSKA (reference sequence). For the CDR3, the DNA is TGCAGTGCTAGCAGCGACAGGGACACTGAAGCTTTCTTT. This sequence encodes CSASSDRDTEAFF.

There are a few counts of this clonotype. The rearrangement joins TRBV20-1 to TRBJ2-7; 7 bases agree with TRBD2. Looked up from germline, CDR1 is DFQATT and CDR2 is SNEGSKA (reference sequence). The CDR3 is 16 residues long. V dropped 3 bases and J dropped 1; count of bases not matched to a gene: 12. The CDR3 here is CSARGRRGGRSYEQYF. The DNA for the CDR3 is TGCAGTGCTAGGGGACGTAGGGGAGGGCGTTCCTACGAGCAGTACTTC.

The CDR3: CASSQRTSGGLETQYF. The CDR3 nucleotides read TGTGCCAGCAGTCAGCGGACTAGCGGGGGTCTTGAGACCCAGTACTTC. The genes are TRBV12-3 or TRBV12-4 and TRBJ2-5, with 13 nucleotides matching TRBD2. This CDR3 is built from 16 residues. The V segment lost 5 bases and the J segment 5 bases; nucleotides outside the gene matches: 8.

A few counts support this clonotype. The genes are TRBV7-2 and TRBJ1-2; D is perhaps TRBD1 (6 bases). Germline CDR1 is SGHTA and CDR2 is FQGNSA. There are 15 residues in the CDR3. V was clipped by 5 bases and J by 6 bases, with 19 bases between them. The DNA of the CDR3 is TGTGCCAGCAGCCTAGAATCGGGGGGCTTGGATGGCTACACCTTC. Translated: CASSLESGGLDGYTF.

V is TRBV27 and J is TRBJ1-1; D uncertain. V gave up 2 bases and J gave up 5 bases, with 15 bases separating them. Germline CDR1 reads MNHEY; CDR2 reads SMNVEV (reference sequence). The CDR3 runs to 15 residues. The CDR3: CASSLGLPRRTEAFF. CDR3 nucleotides: TGTGCCAGCAGTTTAGGACTACCCAGGAGAACTGAAGCTTTCTTT.

This sequence joins TRBV7-3 and TRBJ1-1; 9 nucleotides match TRBD1. The CDR3 totals 18 residues. V was pared by 6 bases and J by 4 bases, with 18 bases of the junction left unmatched. Germline CDR1 is SGHTA and CDR2 is FQGTGA. CDR3 bases: TGTGCCAGCAGACCGAGGACAGGGGCTATAGGTTCAGCCACTGAAGCTTTCTTT. Translation gives CASRPRTGAIGSATEAFF. The whole variable domain, filled in from reference TRBV7-3 and TRBJ1-1, reads GAGVSQTPSNKVTEKGKYVELRCDPISGHTALYWYRQSLGQGPEFLIYFQGTGAADDSGLPNDRFFAVRPEGSVSTLKIQRTERGDSAVYLCASRPRTGAIGSATEAFFGQGTRLTVV.

V and J are TRBV29-1 and TRBJ2-3; D gene ambiguous. V lost 6 bases and J 5 bases, leaving 6 bases between the germline ends. Germline V gives CDR1 SQVTM, CDR2 ANQGSEA. This CDR3 contains 10 residues. The CDR3 DNA reads TGCAGCGTCCCTAAAGATACGCAGTATTTT. Residues: CSVPKDTQYF.

The chain is built from TRBV6-5 and TRBJ2-2; maybe TRBD1 (6 bases). The CDR3 is 15 residues long. Trimming cost V 2 bases and J 4 bases, with 11 bases left between them. Germline V gives CDR1 MNHEY, CDR2 SVGAGI. Here the CDR3 reads CASSYQGRITGELFF. Here the CDR3 DNA reads TGTGCCAGCAGTTACCAGGGGCGGATCACCGGGGAGCTGTTTTTT.

This chain links TRBV5-1 with TRBJ1-1; the D gene is possibly TRBD1 (5 bases). The CDR3 consists of 15 residues. Germline V lookup: CDR1 SGHRS, CDR2 YFSETQ. The germline V and J ends were trimmed by 4 bases and 0 bases, with 13 bases remaining between them. CDR3 bases: TGCGCCAGCAGCCCTCTCGCAGGGATGAACACTGAAGCTTTCTTT. Its protein is CASSPLAGMNTEAFF.

This clonotype was detected only a few times. The genes are TRBV20-1 and TRBJ1-2; D remains unclear. Germline loops: CDR1 DFQATT, CDR2 SNEGSKA (reference sequence). V lost 1 base and J 4 bases, leaving 10 bases between the germline ends. The CDR3 runs 13 residues. In DNA form, the CDR3 reads TGCAGTGCTAGAGCGGGAGGGCCCTATGGCTACACCTTC. Translating it yields CSARAGGPYGYTF.

DNA for the CDR3: TGTGCCAGCAGCGTTAGCGTCCTTTCAGGGGAGTCCTACAATGAGCAGTTCTTC. Protein sequence: CASSVSVLSGESYNEQFF. The rearrangement joins TRBV3-1 to TRBJ2-1; possibly TRBD1 for D (6 bases). Trimming removed 5 bases at V and 1 base at J, with 21 bases between. CDR1 and CDR2 from the germline V gene are LGHDT and YNNKEL (reference sequence). The CDR3 sequence is 18 residues long.

The chain links TRBV20-1 to TRBJ2-7; D possibly corresponds to TRBD2 (5 bases). This CDR3 is 13 amino acids long. Germline V gives CDR1 DFQATT, CDR2 SNEGSKA (reference sequence). V was clipped by 3 bases and J by 3 bases, with 12 bases between them. CDR3 residues: CSASYGILYEQYF. In DNA, the CDR3 is TGCAGTGCTAGTTACGGGATCCTCTACGAGCAGTACTTC.